Below, 10 T cell receptor beta chains from the same sample are listed, as sequenced in a study of T-cell reconstitution after alpha-beta-depleted transplantation in children. Unique molecular identifiers were built into the TCRbeta library. TCRdb reprocessed the PCR reads via MiXCR and lists one record per CDR3 protein. The sample lists 580,000 or so distinct CDR3 sequences; more than 20% were seen once. Sequences were derived from PBMCs, mostly from graft donor cells, sampled 360 days after TCRalphabeta/CD19-depleted stem cell transplant. The receptors shown here come from a boy under two years old who had a stem cell transplant for acute myeloid leukemia, so the T cells may come from the graft donor.

This clonotype was counted between two and nine times. V and J are TRBV12-3 or TRBV12-4 and TRBJ2-3, with D maybe TRBD1 (5 bases). The CDR3 runs to 14 residues. Trimming removed 7 bases from V and 3 bases from J, with 14 bases in between. CDR3 in amino acids: CASTPVGPTDTQYF. The CDR3 DNA follows: TGTGCCAGCACCCCGGTGGGGCCAACAGATACGCAGTATTTT.

This clonotype has a count of ten or more. The V and J genes are TRBV20-1 and TRBJ1-5; possibly TRBD1 for D (5 bases). This CDR3 spans 14 amino acids. Germline V gene sequence: CDR1 DFQATT, CDR2 SNEGSKA (reference sequence). V was cut by 5 bases and J by 4 bases, with 15 bases left in between. The CDR3 loop reads CSAAGTVPNQPQHF. As DNA, the CDR3 is TGCAGTGCTGCTGGGACGGTGCCTAATCAGCCCCAGCATTTT.

Many counts were recorded for this clonotype. The chain has TRBV27 and TRBJ1-5; TRBD1 is a possible D gene (6 bases). From germline, CDR1 is MNHEY and CDR2 SMNVEV (reference sequence). This CDR3 region has 17 residues. Trimming removed 0 bases from V and 5 bases from J, with 17 bases in between. The CDR3 nucleotides read TGTGCCAGCAGTTTATCGGGGGGGCCAGGGCGTGATCAGCCCCAGCATTTT. It codes for CASSLSGGPGRDQPQHF.

This clonotype was observed a few times. The V gene is TRBV12-3 or TRBV12-4, the J gene TRBJ2-4, with a tentative D call TRBD1 (6 bases). Between the trimmed V and J ends, which lost 3 bases and 0 bases, there was a span of 15 bases. This CDR3 region has 17 residues. The DNA of the CDR3 is TGTGCCAGCAGTTTCCACACAGGGCTCCTAGCCAAAAACATTCAGTACTTC. It encodes CASSFHTGLLAKNIQYF.

This clonotype came up a few times. The gene calls are TRBV12-3 or TRBV12-4 and TRBJ2-6; no firm D call. V shed 6 bases and J shed 2 bases, with 11 bases lying between them. This CDR3 is built from 15 residues. CDR3 in amino acids: CASSYWQAGANVLTF. The CDR3 coding sequence is TGTGCCAGCAGCTATTGGCAGGCTGGGGCCAACGTCCTGACTTTC.

V usage is TRBV24-1 and J usage is TRBJ2-1, with D perhaps matching TRBD1 or TRBD2 (5 bases each). Germline CDR1 KGHDR, CDR2 SFDVKD. This CDR3 is built from 12 residues. The V end was cut by 10 bases, the J end by 9 bases, with 15 bases between. Here the CDR3 DNA reads TGTGCCACGGGGTGGGGGACCGGTGAGCAGTTCTTC. Its protein product is CATGWGTGEQFF.

As for this clonotype: Without the conserved terminal phenylalanine or tryptophan, this CDR3 likely stems from a read error. The V call is TRBV10-2, the J call TRBJ1-6, with 7 nucleotides matching TRBD1. Trimming cost V 6 bases and J 5 bases; bases outside gene matches: 1. This CDR3 comprises 13 residues. Germline assignment: CDR1 WSHSY and CDR2 SAAADI. The CDR3 reads CASRTGNNSPLHC. CDR3 sequence (DNA): TGCGCCAGCAGGACAGGGAATAATTCACCCCTCCACTGT.

This clonotype was found many times. This chain connects TRBV7-2 to TRBJ2-7; 9 bases align to TRBD2. Germline-derived CDR1 and CDR2 are SGHTA and FQGNSA. This CDR3 spans 16 amino acids. Germline trimming cut 4 bases from V and 1 base from J; bases unmatched to any gene: 8. CDR3 protein: CASSSGTSPPSYEQYF. CDR3 sequence (DNA): TGTGCCAGCAGCTCCGGGACTAGCCCGCCTTCCTACGAGCAGTACTTC.

This clonotype was observed many times. The chain recombines TRBV29-1 with TRBJ2-1; D gene ambiguous. V was shortened by 4 bases and J by 0 bases, with 10 bases between the two germline ends. The CDR3 sequence is 14 residues long. The germline V gene has CDR1 SQVTM and CDR2 ANQGSEA. The CDR3: CSVAPESSYNEQFF. The CDR3 nucleotides read TGCAGCGTTGCCCCGGAGAGCTCCTACAATGAGCAGTTCTTC.

This clonotype has only a few counts. The chain uses TRBV7-6 and TRBJ2-1; D gene unclear. Trimming shortened V by 1 base and J by 0 bases, and 13 bases separated the two germline ends. The CDR3 extends over 17 amino acids. Germline CDR1 SGHVS, CDR2 FNYEAQ. The CDR3 sequence is CASSLVAVQASYNEQFF. DNA of the CDR3: TGTGCCAGCAGCTTAGTTGCCGTCCAGGCCTCCTACAATGAGCAGTTCTTC.